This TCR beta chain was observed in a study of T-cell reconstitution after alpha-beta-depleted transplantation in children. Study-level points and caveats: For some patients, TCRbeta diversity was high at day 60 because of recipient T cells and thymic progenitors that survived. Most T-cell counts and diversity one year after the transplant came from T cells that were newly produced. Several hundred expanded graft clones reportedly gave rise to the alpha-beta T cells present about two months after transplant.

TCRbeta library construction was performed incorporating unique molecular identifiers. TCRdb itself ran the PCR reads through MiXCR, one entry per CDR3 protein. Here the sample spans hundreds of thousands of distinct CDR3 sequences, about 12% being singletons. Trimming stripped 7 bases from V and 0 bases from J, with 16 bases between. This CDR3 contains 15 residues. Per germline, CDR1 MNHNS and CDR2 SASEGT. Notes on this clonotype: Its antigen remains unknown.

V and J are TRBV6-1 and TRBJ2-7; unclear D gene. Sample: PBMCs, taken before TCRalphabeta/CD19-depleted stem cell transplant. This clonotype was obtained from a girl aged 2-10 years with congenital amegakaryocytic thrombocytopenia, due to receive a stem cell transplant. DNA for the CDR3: TGTGCCAGCACTCAACAACCGACGGGCTCCTACGAGCAGTACTTC. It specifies CASTQQPTGSYEQYF.